Sequencing of this T cell receptor beta chain was carried out in a study of blood T cell repertoires in COVID-19. Turning to the study itself: The study drew acute and convalescent COVID-19 samples from the United States, Italy and Spain. The analysed material was cDNA or gDNA that came from T cells, B-cell-depleted T cells, or PBMCs.

Study processing details: Scientists estimated how many nucleated cells there were by amplifying reference gene primers. Sequencing was performed with immunoSEQ multiplex PCR; in TCRdb, only in-frame clones are kept and a portion is missing. The V and J calls and clone size are taken from that table; D and trimming were inferred from the DNA. The table has 75,000 to 95,000 clones, approximately 88% seen once. This CDR3 comprises 14 residues. Looked up from germline, CDR1 is KGHSH and CDR2 is LQKENI. Trimming shortened V by 3 bases and J by 4 bases, and 12 bases separated the two germline ends. The rearrangement links TRBV18 to TRBJ1-2, with D unclear. The TCR sequence derives from a man aged 55 to 70 with acute or convalescent COVID-19. Material for sequencing was peripheral blood. The CDR3 bases are TGTGCCAGCTCACCGTACCGACAAGGCTATGGCTACACCTTC. Translating gives CASSPYRQGYGYTF.